Detailed here is one T cell receptor (beta chain). TCRdb used MiXCR to reprocess the RT-PCR reads, holding one entry per CDR3 protein. The table includes about 680,000 distinct CDR3 sequences, 14% detected once. Trimming removed 4 bases from V and 8 bases from J, with 12 bases in between. Germline CDR1 is KGHSY and CDR2 is FQNENV. The CDR3 contains 13 residues. The chain has TRBV16 and TRBJ2-1; TRBD1 is a possible D gene (6 bases). The TCR originated in a female donor in good health, serving as a healthy control. The sample comprised memory CD4+ T cells from blood. The CDR3 DNA reads as TGTGCCAGCAGCCGAGACAGGTTGCATGAGCAGTTCTTC. Amino acid sequence: CASSRDRLHEQFF.